Listed below are T cell receptor beta chains from one sample, sequenced in a study of blood T cell repertoires in COVID-19. The protocol was immunoSEQ multiplex PCR, while the TCRdb copy is restricted to in-frame clones and leaves out a portion. The repertoire consists of about 180,000 clones, with around 88% occurring once and the leading ten covering about 4.1%. The sample was peripheral blood. The receptors shown here come from a woman aged 25 to 39 with acute or convalescent COVID-19. Both conserved end residues are part of each CDR3. The D gene is left open where the match is weak. Not every row has a clone size; where given, it reads once, few, many or a size class.

>few|TRBJ2-7|-|TRBV3-1/TRBV3-2
TGTGCCAGCAGCCAAGCCCCGGCTAGCGAGTTCGAGCAGTACTTC
CASSQAPASEFEQYF
>once|TRBJ2-2|-|TRBV28
TGTGCCAGCGAGTTCGCGAACACCGGGGAGCTGTTTTTT
CASEFANTGELFF
>-|TRBJ2-5|-|TRBV24-1
TGTGCCACCAGTGAACGGGGAAGAGAGACCCAGTACTTC
CATSERGRETQYF
>-|TRBJ2-6|-|TRBV20-1
TGCAGTGCTAGTTTCGGGGGGGCCAACGTCCTGACTTTC
CSASFGGANVLTF
>-|TRBJ1-2|-|TRBV10-3
TGTGCCATCTCCCAGTACCGCGGTAACTATGGCTACACCTTC
CAISQYRGNYGYTF
>-|TRBJ2-7|-|TRBV27
TGTGCCAGCAGTTACCGGAGCTCCTACGAGCAGTACTTC
CASSYRSSYEQYF
>-|TRBJ1-1|TRBD1|TRBV7-9
TGTGCCAGCAGCCCAATCCCGGGACAGGAGCAGAACACTGAAGCTTTCTTT
CASSPIPGQEQNTEAFF
>-|TRBJ2-3|-|TRBV28
TGTGCCAGCAGTTTAACAACCCCTAGAATCCCCACAGATACGCAGTATTTT
CASSLTTPRIPTDTQYF
>-|TRBJ2-7|-|TRBV7-2
TGTGCCAGCAGCTTAGTTGGGTCAGGGGCTTCCTACGAGCAGTACTTC
CASSLVGSGASYEQYF
>few|TRBJ2-7|-|TRBV15
TGTGCCACCAGCAGAGATAGTGCGATCGAGCAGTACTTC
CATSRDSAIEQYF
>few|TRBJ1-6|-|TRBV28
TGTGCCAGCGTCGATCAGGGCTCCTATAATTCACCCCTCCACTTT
CASVDQGSYNSPLHF
>-|TRBJ2-1|-|TRBV27
TGTGCCAGCAGTTTAGGCAGAAACAATGAGCAGTTCTTC
CASSLGRNNEQFF
>-|TRBJ2-7|-|TRBV27
TGTGCCAGCAGTTTATTCGCTAACTCCTACGAGCAGTACTTC
CASSLFANSYEQYF
>-|TRBJ2-6|-|TRBV5-4
TGTGCCAGCAGCCGGCGGGGAGCTGGGGCCAACGTCCTGACTTTC
CASSRRGAGANVLTF
>-|TRBJ2-1|-|TRBV6-5
TGTGCCAGCACCCCCAAACCGGGGACAGAGCAGTTCTTC
CASTPKPGTEQFF
>-|TRBJ2-4|TRBD2|TRBV6-6
TGTGCCAGCAGCCCCGGACTAGCGGGAGCTAACATTCAGTACTTC
CASSPGLAGANIQYF
>-|TRBJ2-1|TRBD2|TRBV5-4
TGTGCCAGCAGCAAACTAGCGGGAGGTGTGGACAATGAGCAGTTCTTC
CASSKLAGGVDNEQFF